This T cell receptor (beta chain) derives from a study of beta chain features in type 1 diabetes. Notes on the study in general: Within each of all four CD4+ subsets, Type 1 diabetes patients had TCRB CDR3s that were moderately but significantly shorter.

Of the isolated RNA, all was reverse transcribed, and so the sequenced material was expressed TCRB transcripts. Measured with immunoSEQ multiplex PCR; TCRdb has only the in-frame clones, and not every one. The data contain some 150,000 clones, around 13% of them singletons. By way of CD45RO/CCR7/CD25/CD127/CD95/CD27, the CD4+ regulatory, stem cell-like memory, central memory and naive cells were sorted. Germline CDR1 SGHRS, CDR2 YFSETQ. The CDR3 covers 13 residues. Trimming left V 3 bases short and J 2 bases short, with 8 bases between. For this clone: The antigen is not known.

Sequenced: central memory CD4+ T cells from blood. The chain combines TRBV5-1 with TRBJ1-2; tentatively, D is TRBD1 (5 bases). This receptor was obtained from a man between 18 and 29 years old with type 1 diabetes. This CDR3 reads CASSSDNNYGYTF. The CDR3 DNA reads TGCGCCAGCAGCTCGGACAACAACTATGGCTACACCTTC.